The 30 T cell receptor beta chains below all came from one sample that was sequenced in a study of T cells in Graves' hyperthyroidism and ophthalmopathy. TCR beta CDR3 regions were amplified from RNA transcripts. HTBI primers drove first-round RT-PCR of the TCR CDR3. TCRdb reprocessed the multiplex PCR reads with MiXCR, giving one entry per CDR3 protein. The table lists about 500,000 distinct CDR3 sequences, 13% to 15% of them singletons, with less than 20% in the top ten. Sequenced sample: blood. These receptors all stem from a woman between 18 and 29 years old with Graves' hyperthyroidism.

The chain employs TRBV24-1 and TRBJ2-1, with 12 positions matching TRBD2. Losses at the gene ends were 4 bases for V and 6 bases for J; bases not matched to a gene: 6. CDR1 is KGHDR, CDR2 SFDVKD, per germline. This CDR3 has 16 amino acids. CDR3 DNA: TGTGCCACCAGTGACCGACTAGCGGGAGAAGTCAATGAGCAGTTCTTC. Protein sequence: CATSDRLAGEVNEQFF.

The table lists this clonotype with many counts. The CDR3 sequence is CASSLRASWGPESKPQHF. For the CDR3, the DNA is TGTGCCAGCAGTTTACGTGCTAGTTGGGGCCCCGAAAGCAAGCCCCAGCATTTT. The chain carries TRBV27 and TRBJ1-5; possible D gene TRBD1, 5 bases. V gave up 2 bases and J gave up 8 bases, with 25 bases separating them. Germline assignment: CDR1 MNHEY and CDR2 SMNVEV (reference sequence). The length of the CDR3 is 18 residues.

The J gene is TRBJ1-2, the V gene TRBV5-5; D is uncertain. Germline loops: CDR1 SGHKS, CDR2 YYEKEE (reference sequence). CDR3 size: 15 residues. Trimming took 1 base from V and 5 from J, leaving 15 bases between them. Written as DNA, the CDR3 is TGTGCCAGCAGCTTGACAGTCGCCAAAGGGTATGGCTACACCTTC. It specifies CASSLTVAKGYGYTF. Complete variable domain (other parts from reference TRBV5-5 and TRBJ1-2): DAGVTQSPTHLIKTRGQQVTLRCSPISGHKSVSWYQQVLGQGPQFIFQYYEKEERGRGNFPDRFSARQFPNYSSELNVNALLLGDSALYLCASSLTVAKGYGYTFGSGTRLTVV.

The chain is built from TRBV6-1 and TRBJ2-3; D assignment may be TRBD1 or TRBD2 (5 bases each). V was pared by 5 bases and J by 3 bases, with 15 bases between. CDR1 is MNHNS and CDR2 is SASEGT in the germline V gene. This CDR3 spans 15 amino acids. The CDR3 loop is CASSTGTSITDTQYF. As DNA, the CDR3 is TGTGCCAGCAGTACCGGGACCTCTATAACAGATACGCAGTATTTT.

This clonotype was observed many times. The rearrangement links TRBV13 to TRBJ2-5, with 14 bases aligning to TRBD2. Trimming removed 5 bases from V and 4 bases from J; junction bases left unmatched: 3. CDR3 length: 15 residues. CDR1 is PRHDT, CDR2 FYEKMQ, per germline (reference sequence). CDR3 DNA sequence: TGTGCCAGCAGCGCGGGGACTAGCGGGAGAGAGACCCAGTACTTC. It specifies CASSAGTSGRETQYF.

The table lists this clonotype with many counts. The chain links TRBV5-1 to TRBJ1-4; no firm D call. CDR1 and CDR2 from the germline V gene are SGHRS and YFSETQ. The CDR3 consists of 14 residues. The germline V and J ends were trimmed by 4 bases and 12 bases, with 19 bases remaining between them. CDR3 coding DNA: TGCGCCAGCAGCCCGGACGGCCCGCCGCCGCAACTGTTTTTT. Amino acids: CASSPDGPPPQLFF.

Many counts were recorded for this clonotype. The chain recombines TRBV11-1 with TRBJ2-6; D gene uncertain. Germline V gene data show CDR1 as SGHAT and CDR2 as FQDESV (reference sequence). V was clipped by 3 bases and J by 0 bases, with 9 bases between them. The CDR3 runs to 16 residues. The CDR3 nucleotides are TGTGCCAGCAGCTTGTACAGAAGCTCTGGGGCCAACGTCCTGACTTTC. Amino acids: CASSLYRSSGANVLTF.

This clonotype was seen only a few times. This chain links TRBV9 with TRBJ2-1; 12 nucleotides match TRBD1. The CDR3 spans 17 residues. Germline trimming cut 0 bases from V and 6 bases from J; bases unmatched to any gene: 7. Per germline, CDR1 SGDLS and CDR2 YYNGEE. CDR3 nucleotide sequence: TGTGCCAGCAGCGTAGCTAGAGGGACAGGGGGCTTCAATGAGCAGTTCTTC. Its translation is CASSVARGTGGFNEQFF.

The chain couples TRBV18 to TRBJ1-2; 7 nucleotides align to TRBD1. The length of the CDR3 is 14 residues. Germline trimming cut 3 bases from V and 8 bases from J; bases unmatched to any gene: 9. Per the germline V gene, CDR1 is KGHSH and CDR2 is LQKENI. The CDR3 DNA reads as TGTGCCAGCTCACCTGGGGCAGGGGGTCAGGGCTACACCTTC. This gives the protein CASSPGAGGQGYTF.

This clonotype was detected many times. For the CDR3, the DNA is TGTGCCAGCAGTGCTATTGACAGGGGGGACTATGGCTACACCTTC. This codes for CASSAIDRGDYGYTF. This chain uses TRBV25-1 with TRBJ1-2; 9 positions match TRBD1. This CDR3 spans 15 amino acids. Germline trimming cut 4 bases from V and 3 bases from J; bases unmatched to any gene: 6. Germline assignment: CDR1 MGHDK and CDR2 SYGVNS.

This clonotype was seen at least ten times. The CDR3 DNA is TGTGCCTGGAATCCGCAAGCGGGAGCTGGGGAGACCCAGTACTTC. It yields the protein CAWNPQAGAGETQYF. This chain connects TRBV30 to TRBJ2-5; 8 bases are a match to TRBD2. CDR3 length: 15 residues. Trimming removed 4 bases from V and 5 bases from J; junction bases left unmatched: 12. Per the germline V gene, CDR1 is GTSNPN and CDR2 is SVGIG (reference sequence). Using reference TRBV30 and TRBJ2-5 for the parts outside the CDR3, the full variable domain is SQTIHQWPATLVQPVGSPLSLECTVEGTSNPNLYWYRQAAGRGLQLLFYSVGIGQISSEVPQNLSASRPQDRQFILSSKKLLLSDSGFYLCAWNPQAGAGETQYFGPGTRLLVL.

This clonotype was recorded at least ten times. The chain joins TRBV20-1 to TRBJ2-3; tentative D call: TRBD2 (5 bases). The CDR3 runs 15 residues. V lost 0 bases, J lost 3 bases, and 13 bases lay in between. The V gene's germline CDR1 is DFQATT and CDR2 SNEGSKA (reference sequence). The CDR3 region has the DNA TGCAGTGCTAGAGATCCCTCGAGGGAAACAGATACGCAGTATTTT. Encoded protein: CSARDPSRETDTQYF.

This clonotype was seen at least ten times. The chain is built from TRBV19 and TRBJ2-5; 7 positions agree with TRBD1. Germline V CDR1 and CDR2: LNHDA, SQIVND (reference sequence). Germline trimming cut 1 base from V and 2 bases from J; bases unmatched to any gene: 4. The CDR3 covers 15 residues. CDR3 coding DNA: TGTGCCAGTAGTATAGCCGGACAGGTTCAAGAGACCCAGTACTTC. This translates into CASSIAGQVQETQYF.

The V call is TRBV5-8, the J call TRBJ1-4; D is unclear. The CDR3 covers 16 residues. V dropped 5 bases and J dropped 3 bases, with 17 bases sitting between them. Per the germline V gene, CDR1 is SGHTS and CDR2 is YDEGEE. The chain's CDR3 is CASSMDGLYPNEKLFF. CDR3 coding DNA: TGTGCCAGCAGTATGGACGGACTATACCCTAATGAAAAACTGTTTTTT.

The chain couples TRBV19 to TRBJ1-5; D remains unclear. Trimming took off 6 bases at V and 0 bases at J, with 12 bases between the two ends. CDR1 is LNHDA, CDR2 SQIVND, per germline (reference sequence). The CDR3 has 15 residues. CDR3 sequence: CASRFRRNSNQPQHF. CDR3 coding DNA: TGTGCCAGTAGATTTCGGCGCAATAGCAATCAGCCCCAGCATTTT.

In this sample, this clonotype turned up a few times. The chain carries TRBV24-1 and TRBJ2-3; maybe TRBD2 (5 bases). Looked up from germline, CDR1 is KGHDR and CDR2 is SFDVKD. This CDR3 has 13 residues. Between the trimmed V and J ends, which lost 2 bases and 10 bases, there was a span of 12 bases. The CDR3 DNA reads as TGTGCCACCAGTGATTCCGGGGTAGAGGCGCAGTATTTT. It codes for CATSDSGVEAQYF.

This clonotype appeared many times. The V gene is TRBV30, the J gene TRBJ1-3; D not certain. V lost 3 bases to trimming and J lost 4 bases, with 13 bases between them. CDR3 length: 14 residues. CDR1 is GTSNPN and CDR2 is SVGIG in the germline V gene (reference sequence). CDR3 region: CAWRGPHWGNTIYF. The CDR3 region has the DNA TGTGCCTGGAGGGGCCCCCATTGGGGAAACACCATATATTTT.

CDR3 region: CSASSGGPKTDTQYF. The CDR3 DNA is TGCAGTGCTAGCAGTGGCGGCCCGAAGACAGATACGCAGTATTTT. The genes are TRBV20-1 and TRBJ2-3; D remains ambiguous. Trimming shortened V by 3 bases and J by 3 bases, and 16 bases separated the two germline ends. The CDR3 runs to 15 residues. Germline CDR1 and CDR2: DFQATT and SNEGSKA (reference sequence).

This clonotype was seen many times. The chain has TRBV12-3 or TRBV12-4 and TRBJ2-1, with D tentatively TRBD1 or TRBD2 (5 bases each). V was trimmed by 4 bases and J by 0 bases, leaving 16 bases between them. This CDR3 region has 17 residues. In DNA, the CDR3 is TGTGCCAGCAGTTCCTGGGACCTTATCAGCTCCTACAATGAGCAGTTCTTC. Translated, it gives CASSSWDLISSYNEQFF.

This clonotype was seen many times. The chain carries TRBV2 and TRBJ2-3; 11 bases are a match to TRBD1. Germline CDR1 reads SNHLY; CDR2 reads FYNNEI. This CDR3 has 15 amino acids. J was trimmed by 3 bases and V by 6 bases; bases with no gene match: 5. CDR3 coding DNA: TGTGCCAGCAGATCCGGGACAGGGGGGACAGATACGCAGTATTTT. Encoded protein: CASRSGTGGTDTQYF.

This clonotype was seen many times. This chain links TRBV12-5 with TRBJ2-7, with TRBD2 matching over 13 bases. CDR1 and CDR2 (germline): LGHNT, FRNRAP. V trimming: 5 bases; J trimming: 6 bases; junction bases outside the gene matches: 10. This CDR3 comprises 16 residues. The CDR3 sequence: CASGGLAGVVAGEQYF. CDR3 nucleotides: TGTGCTAGTGGTGGACTAGCGGGAGTAGTAGCCGGCGAGCAGTACTTC.

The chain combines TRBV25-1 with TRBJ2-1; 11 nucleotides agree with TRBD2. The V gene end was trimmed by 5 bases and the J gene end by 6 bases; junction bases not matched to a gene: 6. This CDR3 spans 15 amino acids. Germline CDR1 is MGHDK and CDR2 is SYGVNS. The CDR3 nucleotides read TGTGCCAGCAGTTTAATAGCGGGAGGGCCCAATGAGCAGTTCTTC. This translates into CASSLIAGGPNEQFF.

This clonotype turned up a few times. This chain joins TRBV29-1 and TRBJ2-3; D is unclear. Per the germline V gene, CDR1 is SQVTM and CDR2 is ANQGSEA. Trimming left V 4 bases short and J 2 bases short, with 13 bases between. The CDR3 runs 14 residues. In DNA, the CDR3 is TGCAGCGTTGTCGGAGCAGAACCCACAGATACGCAGTATTTT. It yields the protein CSVVGAEPTDTQYF.

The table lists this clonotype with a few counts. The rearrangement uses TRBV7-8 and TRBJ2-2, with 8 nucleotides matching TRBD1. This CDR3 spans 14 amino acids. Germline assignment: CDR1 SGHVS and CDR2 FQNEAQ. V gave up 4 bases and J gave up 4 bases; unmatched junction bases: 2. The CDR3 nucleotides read TGTGCCAGCAGCTATGACAGGGGCACCGGGGAGCTGTTTTTT. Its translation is CASSYDRGTGELFF.

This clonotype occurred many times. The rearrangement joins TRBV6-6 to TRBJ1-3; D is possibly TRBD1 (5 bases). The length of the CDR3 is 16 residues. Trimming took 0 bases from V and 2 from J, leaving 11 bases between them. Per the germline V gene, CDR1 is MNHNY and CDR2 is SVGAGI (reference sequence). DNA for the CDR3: TGTGCCAGCAGTTACTCAGGAAGGGGCCCTGGAAACACCATATATTTT. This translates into CASSYSGRGPGNTIYF.

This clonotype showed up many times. The CDR3 loop reads CASSEWANYGYTF. In DNA, the CDR3 is TGTGCCAGCAGTGAATGGGCGAACTATGGCTACACCTTC. The chain recombines TRBV2 with TRBJ1-2, with D unclear. The V end lost 2 bases, the J end lost 2 bases, and 6 bases lay between the germline ends. The CDR3 is made up of 13 amino acids. Germline CDR1 SNHLY, CDR2 FYNNEI. The full variable domain, completed using reference TRBV2 and TRBJ1-2, is EPEVTQTPSHQVTQMGQEVILRCVPISNHLYFYWYRQILGQKVEFLVSFYNNEISEKSEIFDDQFSVERPDGSNFTLKIRSTKLEDSAMYFCASSEWANYGYTFGSGTRLTVV.

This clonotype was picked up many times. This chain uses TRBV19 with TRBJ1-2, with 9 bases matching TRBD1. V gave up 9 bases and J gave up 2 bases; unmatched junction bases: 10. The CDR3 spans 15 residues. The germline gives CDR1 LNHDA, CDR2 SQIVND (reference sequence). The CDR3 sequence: CASTPPGQGNYGYTF. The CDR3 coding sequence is TGTGCCAGCACTCCGCCGGGACAGGGAAACTATGGCTACACCTTC.

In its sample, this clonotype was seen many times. The CDR3 sequence is CASSLLSVINNEQFF. CDR3 bases: TGTGCCAGCAGCCTACTATCGGTAATAAACAATGAGCAGTTCTTC. V gene TRBV12-3 or TRBV12-4 combines with J gene TRBJ2-1, with no clear D. CDR3 length: 15 residues. The V end was cut by 6 bases, the J end by 5 bases, with 17 bases between.

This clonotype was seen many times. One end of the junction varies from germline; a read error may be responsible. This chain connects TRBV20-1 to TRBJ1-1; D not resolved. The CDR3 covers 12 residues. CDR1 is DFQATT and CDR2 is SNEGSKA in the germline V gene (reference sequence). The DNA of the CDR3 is TGCAGTGCGAGAGACCCGAACACTGAAGCTTTCTTT. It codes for CSARDPNTEAFF.

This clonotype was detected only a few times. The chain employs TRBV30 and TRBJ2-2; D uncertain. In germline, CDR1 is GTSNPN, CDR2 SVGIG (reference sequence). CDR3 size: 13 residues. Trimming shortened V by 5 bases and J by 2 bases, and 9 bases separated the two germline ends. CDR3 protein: CAWLWGNTGELFF. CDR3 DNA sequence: TGTGCCTGGTTATGGGGAAACACCGGGGAGCTGTTTTTT.